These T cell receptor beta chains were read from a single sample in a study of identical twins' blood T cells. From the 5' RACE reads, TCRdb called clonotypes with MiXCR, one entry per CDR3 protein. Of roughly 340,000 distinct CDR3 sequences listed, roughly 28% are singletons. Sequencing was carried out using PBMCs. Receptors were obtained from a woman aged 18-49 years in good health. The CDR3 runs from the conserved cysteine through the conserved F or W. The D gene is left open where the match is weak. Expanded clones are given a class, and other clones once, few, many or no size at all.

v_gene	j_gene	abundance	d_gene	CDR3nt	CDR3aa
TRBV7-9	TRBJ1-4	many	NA	TGTGCCAGCAGCTTAGACAGGAAAGAAAAACTGTTTTTT	CASSLDRKEKLFF
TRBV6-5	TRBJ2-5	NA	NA	TGTGCCAGCAGTTACTCGTTGTACCGGGAGACCCAGTACTTC	CASSYSLYRETQYF
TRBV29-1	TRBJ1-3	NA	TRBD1	TGCAGCGTAACCGGGACAGTGCTCTCTGGAAACACCATATATTTT	CSVTGTVLSGNTIYF
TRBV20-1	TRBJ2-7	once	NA	TGCAGTGCTGGCGGGATTGGGTCCTACGAGCAGCACTTC	CSAGGIGSYEQHF
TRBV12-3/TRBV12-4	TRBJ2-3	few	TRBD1	TGTGCCAGCCAAAGAAGACAGGGCAACACAGATACGCAGTATTTT	CASQRRQGNTDTQYF
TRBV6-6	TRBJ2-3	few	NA	TGTGCCAGCAAACCGGACTTGATTAACACAGATACGCAGTATTTT	CASKPDLINTDTQYF
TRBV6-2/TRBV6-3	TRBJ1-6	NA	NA	TGTGCCAACATTGAATCCAGGGCGAGCTCCTATAATTCACCCCTCCACTTT	CANIESRASSYNSPLHF
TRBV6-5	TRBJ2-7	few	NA	TGTGCCAGCAGTTACTCGACAGAGGGGGGGAGATACGAGCAGTACTTC	CASSYSTEGGRYEQYF
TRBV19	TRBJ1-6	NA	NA	TGTGCCAGTAGTATCGCTGGGGGAGAGAATTCACCCCTCCACTTT	CASSIAGGENSPLHF
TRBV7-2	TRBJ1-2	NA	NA	TGTGCCAGCAAAAGGGACGGCTCCCACTACACCTTC	CASKRDGSHYTF